This T cell receptor beta chain was retrieved from a study of blood T cell repertoires in COVID-19. Study as a whole: Sites in the United States, Italy and Spain provided acute and convalescent COVID-19 samples. Sample material is recorded as cDNA or gDNA derived from T cells, B-cell-depleted T cells, or PBMCs.

Original methodology: Reference gene primer amplification gave estimated nucleated cell counts. Sequencing used immunoSEQ multiplex PCR; TCRdb keeps in-frame clones, though not all of them. V, J and clone size reflect that table, while D and trimming were determined from the DNA. Among more than 85,000 clones listed, 85% to 95% were seen once. Germline CDR1 LGHNA, CDR2 YNFKEQ. Trimming removed 6 bases from V and 5 bases from J, with 18 bases in between. The CDR3 covers 15 residues. V and J are TRBV4-2 and TRBJ2-3; D is possibly TRBD1 (6 bases). The sequenced material came from peripheral blood. The sequence was collected from a man in his 60s with acute or convalescent COVID-19. The CDR3 loop is CASRRAGTQLDTQYF. DNA of the CDR3: TGTGCCAGCAGACGGGCCGGGACACAGCTAGATACGCAGTATTTT.